This record concerns one T cell receptor beta chain sequence. It has no known antigen specificity. Base qualities are not at hand, and no much larger clone is one base apart. Libraries were constructed by the immunoSEQ multiplex PCR assay. For TCR sequencing, RNA was extracted from every sample and reverse transcribed into cDNA to serve as template. First-strand cDNA was synthesized with SuperScript III using a 2:1 mix of oligo-dT and random hexamers. Amplification bias was assessed with a synthetic immune receptor repertoire, and residual bias was removed computationally. The authors processed their data as follows. Raw reads were preprocessed to remove errors, and CDR3 was defined by IMGT conventions from the conserved cysteine to phenylalanine. Clonality was computed by normalizing Shannon entropy by log2 of the number of productive unique TCRs and subtracting the result from 1. Scalp TCRbeta sequences were cross-referenced with sorted blood CD4 and CD8 repertoires so that the CD4 or CD8 identity of scalp clones could be inferred. What TCRdb holds here is the immuneACCESS table cut down to in-frame rearrangements. Part of the clones is not present; checked against another copy, under half of the missing clones reflect an unresolved V gene, and the others are unexplained. From that table come the V and J calls and clone size; the DNA was used to work out D and trimming. The sample table holds approximately 200,000 clones, of which about 62% were seen once. In total, the top ten clones hold more than 5.5% of the sample.

Sequences SGHTA (CDR1) and FQGNSA (CDR2) are obtained from the germline V gene. V is clipped by 9 bases and J by 5 bases, and the sequence between their germline boundaries is 19 bases long. The CDR3, cysteine through phenylalanine, is 14 amino acids long. Only CDR3 DNA is held: 42 bases, read in frame from base 1. The data are from a study of CD8+ T cells in alopecia areata (dated by TCRdb to 2016 to 2019). Study-wide context: The treated patients, all with moderate-to-severe alopecia areata, were enrolled in an open-label pilot trial of oral tofacitinib given at 5 to 10 mg twice daily. Tofacitinib was administered for 6 to 18 months, and 6 months of follow-up off drug were then conducted to assess delayed response and recurrence. For the treated patients, the SALT score, which quantifies what percentage of scalp surface area is affected, served as the measure of disease severity. The study used high-throughput TCRbeta sequencing to examine T cell clonal expansion in alopecia areata, in both the C3H/HeJ mouse model and human patients. Scalp tissue and sorted CD4+ and CD8+ peripheral blood T cells from patchy and totalis/universalis alopecia areata patients and from healthy controls were covered by human TCRbeta sequencing. Biopsies were taken from tofacitinib-treated patients at baseline and again at 4 and 24 weeks into treatment, and several of those patients also had a later scalp biopsy. Clonality in the scalp was compared among normal scalp (n=4), patchy alopecia areata scalp (n=8), and alopecia totalis/universalis scalp (n=8). The RNA source kit depended on sample type: the PAXgene miRNA kit for fixed scalp, the miRNeasy kit for PBMCs, and the RNeasy kit for mouse skin. TCRbeta CDR3 regions were amplified by immunoSEQ multiplex PCR using 35 Vbeta forward and 13 Jbeta reverse primers.

Findings and caveats that apply to the study as a whole: Because the treated cohort was small and had just a single nonresponder, larger studies are needed to establish links between baseline CD8+ expansion and response. Many expanded lesional clones were found to persist in scalp and blood during tofacitinib treatment, and relapse after treatment cessation may be partly explained by this persistence. Compared with normal scalp, lesional scalp had higher clonality and more expanded CD8+ clones, particularly in alopecia totalis/universalis, a pattern that suggests antigenic drive. TCR sequences shared between patients were less clear than in mice, possibly partly because of HLA diversity in the patient population. With tofacitinib, both scalp clonality and the number of expanded CD8+ clones among the top 100 scalp clones went down significantly. Scalp TCR repertoire analysis is complicated because resident alphabeta T cells in normal human skin are also sequenced, whereas mouse skin is dominated by gammadelta T cells.

The time point label here, explained by the study, means: around 26 weeks on oral tofacitinib. Explained via the paper, the treatment or condition label denotes: oral pan-JAK inhibitor, 5-10 mg twice daily. Lesional scalp punch biopsies and peripheral blood were obtained from alopecia areata patients. PBMCs were isolated by density centrifugation and stained for CD3, CD4 and CD8, and CD4+ and CD8+ T cells were sorted on a FACSAria. This TCR was recovered from a human donor with alopecia areata. This chain is built from TRBV7-2 and TRBJ2-5; the best D guess is TRBD2, with 7 bases matching. The sequencing used CD4+ T cells sorted from blood, collected at week 24, from a patient treated with tofacitinib. The CDR3 has the sequence CASTQGGGEETQYF. The sequenced DNA: TGTGCCAGTACCCAGGGAGGGGGGGAGGAGACCCAGTACTTC.